These 18 T cell receptor beta chains share one sample of origin, sequenced in a study of T cell repertoires in aging, cancer and after chemotherapy. The template was genomic DNA from peripheral blood, not RNA. Multiplex touch-down PCR with TRB-A/B primers amplified rearranged V-D-J TRB sequences. TCRdb used MiXCR to reprocess the multiplex PCR reads, holding one entry per CDR3 protein. Of some 4,000 distinct CDR3 sequences detected, less than 45% appear once; the ten largest clones hold about 60%. Sample: blood. The receptors stem from a human donor with a solid tumor.

The gene calls are TRBV20-1 and TRBJ2-2; D is ambiguous. V was cut by 0 bases and J by 10 bases, with 21 bases left in between. The CDR3 is 16 residues long. Per the germline V gene, CDR1 is DFQATT and CDR2 is SNEGSKA (reference sequence). The CDR3 DNA follows: TGCAGTGCTAGAGATCTCAGTCGACCGAACACCAAGGAGCTGTTTTTT. This sequence encodes CSARDLSRPNTKELFF.

This clonotype has more than one count but fewer than ten. CDR3 sequence: CASSPGHEQYF. In nucleotides, the CDR3 is TGTGCCAGCAGCCCCGGGCACGAGCAGTACTTC. The J gene is TRBJ2-7, the V gene TRBV7-9; D uncertain. Germline CDR1 reads SEHNR; CDR2 reads FQNEAQ (reference sequence). The CDR3 is 11 amino acids. The germline V and J ends were trimmed by 5 bases and 5 bases, with 7 bases remaining between them.

This clonotype is medium-sized. The chain is built from TRBV6-6 and TRBJ2-3, with D unclear. The CDR3 totals 12 residues. The V end was cut by 0 bases, the J end by 6 bases, with 4 bases between. The V gene's germline CDR1 is MNHNY and CDR2 SVGAGI (reference sequence). CDR3 loop: CASSYSRDTQYF. The DNA of the CDR3 is TGTGCCAGCAGTTACTCGCGGGATACGCAGTATTTT.

As regards this clonotype: One end of the junction is discordant with germline, which a read error may explain. The chain is built from TRBV5-6 and TRBJ2-1, with D perhaps matching TRBD1 or TRBD2 (5 bases each). The J call is in doubt because the DNA end fits TRBJ2-5 better. This CDR3 is 17 amino acids long. Germline V gene lookup returns CDR1 SGHDT and CDR2 YYEEEE. The CDR3 coding sequence is TGCGCCAGTCGGGGCCCTCTTGGCCTCGCACGGGAAGAGACCCAGTACTTC. This codes for CASRGPLGLAREETQYF.

The chain links TRBV27 to TRBJ2-2; 7 positions agree with TRBD1. CDR1 and CDR2 (germline): MNHEY, SMNVEV (reference sequence). J was trimmed by 0 bases and V by 5 bases; bases with no gene match: 3. The CDR3 is 15 amino acids. CDR3 loop: CASSNRGANTGELFF. CDR3 nucleotide sequence: TGTGCCAGCAGTAACAGGGGCGCGAACACCGGGGAGCTGTTTTTT.

The chain uses TRBV12-3 or TRBV12-4 and TRBJ2-2; no clear D. V lost 5 bases and J 1 base, leaving 11 bases between the germline ends. The CDR3 contains 15 residues. DNA for the CDR3: TGTGCCAGCAGTCCACAACTACAGAACACCGGGGAGCTGTTTTTT. Its protein is CASSPQLQNTGELFF.

This clonotype appeared once. The rearrangement links TRBV30 to TRBJ1-5; 8 positions agree with TRBD1. Looked up from germline, CDR1 is GTSNPN and CDR2 is SVGIG (reference sequence). This CDR3 region has 15 residues. Losses at the gene ends were 1 base for V and 3 bases for J; bases not matched to a gene: 5. CDR3 bases: TGTGCCTGGAGTGCGGGGCAGGGGGCCAATCAGCCCCAGCATTTT. This gives the protein CAWSAGQGANQPQHF.

The chain recombines TRBV24-1 with TRBJ2-1; 7 bases are a match to TRBD1. With 2 bases clipped from V and 8 bases from J, the junction kept 11 bases outside the gene matches. Germline assignment: CDR1 KGHDR and CDR2 SFDVKD. The CDR3 contains 16 residues. The CDR3 DNA sequence: TGTGCCACCAGTGATTCGACAGGGTCGAGGGGTCATGAGCAGTTCTTC. It encodes CATSDSTGSRGHEQFF.

CDR3 amino acids: CSETLGTDTQYF. The DNA for the CDR3 is TGCAGCGAGACCCTAGGGACAGATACGCAGTATTTT. The chain is built from TRBV29-1 and TRBJ2-3, with no clear D. Germline loops: CDR1 SQVTM, CDR2 ANQGSEA. Trimming left V 7 bases short and J 3 bases short, with 11 bases between. The CDR3 runs to 12 residues.

This clonotype was recorded only once. The rearrangement joins TRBV15 to TRBJ2-7; no firm D call. Germline V gene data show CDR1 as LNHNV and CDR2 as YYDKDF (reference sequence). This CDR3 is 14 amino acids long. V was pared by 5 bases and J by 4 bases, with 15 bases between. The DNA of the CDR3 is TGTGCCACCAGCGGGATAGGATCCTCTTACGAGCAGTACTTC. Protein product: CATSGIGSSYEQYF. Looking up the rest from reference TRBV15 and TRBJ2-7 gives the full variable domain: DAMVIQNPRYQVTQFGKPVTLSCSQTLNHNVMYWYQQKSSQAPKLLFHYYDKDFNNEADTPDNFQSRRPNTSFCFLDIRSPGLGDTAMYLCATSGIGSSYEQYFGPGTRLTVT.

The chain combines TRBV4-3 with TRBJ2-1; 9 positions agree with TRBD2. V lost 0 bases and J lost 9; bases outside the gene matches: 18. There are 19 residues in the CDR3. CDR1 LGHNA and CDR2 YSLEER come from the germline V gene. Written as DNA, the CDR3 is TGCGCCAGCAGCCAAGATAGGGTATTGACTAGCGGACTGGGGGGTGAGCAGTTCTTC. This sequence encodes CASSQDRVLTSGLGGEQFF.

The rearrangement uses TRBV7-9 and TRBJ2-2; no clear D gene. Germline V gene sequence: CDR1 SEHNR, CDR2 FQNEAQ (reference sequence). V was clipped by 3 bases and J by 6 bases, with 8 bases between them. This CDR3 contains 13 residues. The CDR3 bases are TGTGCCAGCAGCTTTACCGTCCCCGGGGAGCTGTTTTTT. Residues: CASSFTVPGELFF.

This clonotype was seen only a few times. The chain recombines TRBV10-1 with TRBJ2-3; tentatively, D is TRBD2 (6 bases). With 0 bases removed from V and 0 bases from J, the gap between germline ends came to 7 bases. The CDR3 extends over 15 amino acids. Germline-derived CDR1 and CDR2 are WNHNN and SYGVQD (reference sequence). CDR3: CASSESGTSTDTQYF. The DNA for the CDR3 is TGCGCCAGCAGTGAGTCCGGGACTAGCACAGATACGCAGTATTTT.

The rearrangement uses TRBV19 and TRBJ2-4; 7 bases are a match to TRBD2. Losses at the gene ends were 6 bases for V and 0 bases for J; bases not matched to a gene: 5. The CDR3 is 15 residues long. CDR1 and CDR2 (germline): LNHDA, SQIVND (reference sequence). The CDR3 spells CASRGGDLAKNIQYF. Written as DNA, the CDR3 is TGTGCCAGTAGGGGGGGGGACCTAGCCAAAAACATTCAGTACTTC.

This chain uses TRBV28 with TRBJ1-2; the D gene is possibly TRBD1 (6 bases). V lost 5 bases to trimming and J lost 4 bases, with 11 bases between them. The length of the CDR3 is 13 residues. Germline assignment: CDR1 MDHEN and CDR2 SYDVKM. CDR3 sequence reads: CASSPPGVYGYTF. The CDR3 bases are TGTGCCAGCAGTCCCCCAGGGGTCTATGGCTACACCTTC.

V is TRBV7-2 and J is TRBJ2-7; the match to TRBD2 covers 14 bases. This CDR3 region has 16 residues. From germline, CDR1 is SGHTA and CDR2 FQGNSA. Unmatched junction bases numbered 7, after V lost 5 bases and J lost 4 bases. The CDR3 sequence is CASSVGGLAGAYEQYF. CDR3 DNA: TGTGCCAGCAGCGTAGGGGGACTAGCGGGAGCGTACGAGCAGTACTTC.

This chain uses TRBV6-5 with TRBJ1-3; unclear D gene. V lost 7 bases to trimming and J lost 1 base, with 11 bases between them. Germline values: CDR1 MNHEY, CDR2 SVGAGI. CDR3 size: 14 residues. The CDR3 DNA follows: TGTGCCAGCACGGGAAGTTGGTCTGGAAACACCATATATTTT. It translates to CASTGSWSGNTIYF.

This clonotype was seen only a few times. This chain joins TRBV6-5 and TRBJ1-2; weak D call: TRBD1 (6 bases). The CDR3 runs to 14 residues. CDR1 is MNHEY, CDR2 SVGAGI, per germline. The V and J ends lost 0 bases and 4 bases respectively, with 9 bases between them. CDR3 nucleotide sequence: TGTGCCAGCAGTTACTCGGACAGAATCTATGGCTACACCTTC. It specifies CASSYSDRIYGYTF.